This TCR beta chain was recovered during a study of blood T cell repertoires in COVID-19. Study in general: The study drew acute and convalescent COVID-19 samples from the United States, Italy and Spain. T cells, B-cell-depleted T cells, or PBMCs provided the cDNA or gDNA that served as material.

Germline CDR1 and CDR2: MNHEY and SVGAGI. The V gene lost 10 bases and the J gene lost 4 bases, with 10 bases spanning the gap. CDR3 length: 11 amino acids. Original data processing: Reference gene primer amplification gave nucleated cell count estimates. Assay: immunoSEQ multiplex PCR; the TCRdb copy retains only in-frame clones and omits some. V, J and clone size were drawn from that table, and D and trimming were deduced from the DNA. The repertoire includes 150,000 to 200,000 clones, around 90% of them detected once, and 1.6% sits in the top ten. This clone was recorded once. This rearrangement joins TRBV6-5 to TRBJ1-2; D call uncertain. The sequence was obtained from a woman between 50 and 59 years old with acute or convalescent COVID-19. The sample was peripheral blood. CDR3 DNA sequence: TGTGCCATTCGTCGGGGCTATGGCTACACCTTC. Translation gives CAIRRGYGYTF.